This passage covers 7 T cell receptor beta chains from one sample sequenced in a study of spatial heterogeneity in lung cancer. Time point specified: sample taken at primary tumor resection. Each CDR3 protein is one row after TCRdb ran MiXCR on the 5' RACE reads. The repertoire holds some 20,000 distinct CDR3 sequences, with approximately 3% as singletons. The sample was PBMCs, taken at surgery. These TCRs come from a female donor with early-stage non-small cell lung cancer.

This clonotype has a count of ten or more. This chain joins TRBV29-1 and TRBJ2-5; D not resolved. The germline V and J ends were trimmed by 5 bases and 5 bases, with 9 bases remaining between them. The length of the CDR3 is 11 residues. The V gene's germline CDR1 is SQVTM and CDR2 ANQGSEA. Here the CDR3 reads CSVTPRETQYF. CDR3 bases: TGCAGCGTTACTCCTCGGGAGACCCAGTACTTC. Based on the CDR3 plus reference TRBV29-1 and TRBJ2-5, the full variable domain is SAVISQKPSRDICQRGTSLTIQCQVDSQVTMMFWYRQQPGQSLTLIATANQGSEATYESGFVIDKFPISRPNLTFSTLTVSNMSPEDSSIYLCSVTPRETQYFGPGTRLLVL.

Ten or more counts support this clonotype. V gene TRBV6-5 combines with J gene TRBJ2-7; 10 nucleotides match TRBD1. Germline V gene lookup returns CDR1 MNHEY and CDR2 SVGAGI. J gave up 5 bases and V 6 bases, and 7 bases lay outside the gene matches. The CDR3 loop spans 14 amino acids. The CDR3 region has the DNA TGTGCCAGCAGGGGGGGGACAGGGGTCGACGAGCAGTACTTC. This gives the protein CASRGGTGVDEQYF.

This clonotype appeared many times. This chain uses TRBV6-5 with TRBJ2-7; D might be TRBD1 (5 bases). There are 15 residues in the CDR3. Germline V gives CDR1 MNHEY, CDR2 SVGAGI. V gave up 0 bases and J gave up 3 bases, with 12 bases separating them. DNA for the CDR3: TGTGCCAGCAGTTACTCGAGACGGACAATCTACGAGCAGTACTTC. It yields the protein CASSYSRRTIYEQYF.

This clonotype was observed many times. V gene TRBV7-8 combines with J gene TRBJ2-2; D may correspond to TRBD1 or TRBD2 (5 bases each). The germline gives CDR1 SGHVS, CDR2 FQNEAQ. Trimming shortened V by 9 bases and J by 4 bases, and 24 bases separated the two germline ends. The CDR3 totals 17 residues. The DNA of the CDR3 is TGTGCCAGTCTCCCGGGGACGACCCATTCTACCACCGGGGAGCTGTTTTTT. Translated: CASLPGTTHSTTGELFF.

This clonotype has ten or more counts. The chain carries TRBV11-2 and TRBJ2-7; tentative D call: TRBD2 (6 bases). Trimming took off 1 base at V and 2 bases at J, with 9 bases between the two ends. The germline V gene encodes CDR1 SGHAT and CDR2 FQNNGV. The CDR3 sequence is 14 residues long. The CDR3 here is CASSLGPGAYEQYF. The CDR3 nucleotides are TGTGCCAGCAGCTTAGGACCGGGAGCCTACGAGCAGTACTTC.

This clonotype was recorded many times. The V call is TRBV6-1, the J call TRBJ1-1; tentatively, D is TRBD1 (5 bases). The CDR3 is 14 amino acids. Germline CDR1 and CDR2: MNHNS and SASEGT. Deletions cut 3 bases from V and 6 bases from J, with 14 bases between. This chain's CDR3 is CASSDRGMIPEAFF. The CDR3 DNA sequence: TGTGCCAGCAGTGATAGGGGAATGATTCCTGAAGCTTTCTTT.

This clonotype was counted ten times or more. The CDR3 DNA reads as TGTGCCAGCAGGGGGACAGCTAACAATCAGCCCCAGCATTTT. Amino acids: CASRGTANNQPQHF. The rearrangement links TRBV2 to TRBJ1-5, with 7 bases aligning to TRBD1. Germline CDR1 SNHLY, CDR2 FYNNEI. This CDR3 is built from 14 residues. Trimming took 6 bases from V and 3 from J; bases not matched to a gene: 5.